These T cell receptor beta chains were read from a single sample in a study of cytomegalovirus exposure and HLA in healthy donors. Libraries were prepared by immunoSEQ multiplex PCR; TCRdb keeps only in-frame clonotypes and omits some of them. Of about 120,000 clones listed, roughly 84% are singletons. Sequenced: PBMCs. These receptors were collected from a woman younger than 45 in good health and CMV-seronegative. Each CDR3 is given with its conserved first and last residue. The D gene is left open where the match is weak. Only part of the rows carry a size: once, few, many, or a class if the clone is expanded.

CASSLGPEVGGANVLTF	TGTGCCAGCAGCTTAGGTCCGGAGGTTGGTGGGGCCAACGTCCTGACTTTC	TRBV7-2	TRBJ2-6	NA	NA
CASSVGGAGYNSPLHF	TGTGCCAGCAGTGTAGGGGGCGCTGGATATAATTCACCCCTCCACTTT	TRBV2	TRBJ1-6	NA	TRBD1
CASSLGTTANTEAFF	TGTGCCAGCAGCTTAGGAACGACAGCGAACACTGAAGCTTTCTTT	TRBV11-2	TRBJ1-1	NA	NA
CASSPPGQRFSGANVLTF	TGTGCCAGCAGCCCCCCGGGACAGAGATTCTCTGGGGCCAACGTCCTGACTTTC	TRBV7-8	TRBJ2-6	NA	TRBD1
CASSPGQGGKLFF	TGTGCCAGCAGCCCCGGACAGGGGGGGAAACTGTTTTTT	TRBV11-3	TRBJ1-4	NA	TRBD1
CASSIADHYEQYF	TGTGCCAGTAGTATAGCAGATCACTACGAGCAGTACTTC	TRBV19	TRBJ2-7	once	NA
CASSQPGRETQYF	TGTGCCAGCAGCCAACCGGGTCGAGAGACCCAGTACTTC	TRBV11-2	TRBJ2-5	NA	NA
CASSLGGAGANVLTF	TGTGCCAGCAGCTTAGGGGGGGCTGGGGCCAACGTCCTGACTTTC	TRBV7-2	TRBJ2-6	NA	NA
CASSNPPGGSSYEQYF	TGTGCCAGTAGTAACCCCCCGGGGGGAAGCTCCTACGAGCAGTACTTC	TRBV19	TRBJ2-7	few	TRBD2
CASSRTGKGEKLFF	TGTGCCAGCAGTCGGACAGGGAAAGGTGAAAAACTGTTTTTT	TRBV28	TRBJ1-4	NA	TRBD1
CASSEGRTGGTGYTF	TGTGCCAGCAGCGAGGGGAGGACAGGGGGCACTGGCTACACCTTC	TRBV9	TRBJ1-2	NA	TRBD1
CASSVATGEIYEQYF	TGTGCCAGCAGCGTAGCTACGGGGGAAATCTACGAGCAGTACTTC	TRBV9	TRBJ2-7	once	NA
CSVEDPFLAGGYEQYF	TGCAGCGTTGAAGACCCCTTCCTAGCGGGGGGTTACGAGCAGTACTTC	TRBV29-1	TRBJ2-7	NA	TRBD2
CASRLSAETQYF	TGTGCCAGTCGACTCTCGGCGGAGACCCAGTACTTC	TRBV6-1	TRBJ2-5	NA	NA
CASSAFRDQETQYF	TGTGCCAGCAGTGCCTTCAGGGACCAAGAGACCCAGTACTTC	TRBV25-1	TRBJ2-5	NA	NA
CASSTRMREGRGTYEQYF	TGTGCCAGCAGCACCCGAATGAGGGAGGGCAGGGGCACCTACGAGCAGTACTTC	TRBV9	TRBJ2-7	NA	NA
CASTYGSTDTQYF	TGTGCCAGCACGTACGGTAGCACAGATACGCAGTATTTT	TRBV27	TRBJ2-3	NA	NA
CASSLGGATLRGSTNEKLFF	TGTGCCAGCAGCTTGGGTGGCGCAACCCTAAGAGGCTCAACTAATGAAAAACTGTTTTTT	TRBV7-6	TRBJ1-4	once	NA
CASSTHHQGIGYGYTF	TGTGCCAGCAGCACTCACCATCAGGGAATCGGCTATGGCTACACCTTC	TRBV7-3	TRBJ1-2	NA	NA
CASSWGGGDEQYF	TGTGCCAGTAGTTGGGGAGGCGGCGACGAGCAGTACTTC	TRBV19	TRBJ2-7	NA	NA
CASSPSGQGREQYF	TGTGCCAGCTCACCGTCGGGACAGGGAAGGGAGCAGTACTTC	TRBV18	TRBJ2-7	NA	TRBD1
CASRHSSYEQYF	TGTGCCAGCAGGCACAGTTCCTACGAGCAGTACTTC	TRBV27	TRBJ2-7	once	NA
CAITDSDRAYEQYF	TGTGCCATCACCGACTCGGACAGAGCCTACGAGCAGTACTTC	TRBV10-3	TRBJ2-7	NA	NA
CASSPWTGGDYGYTF	TGTGCCAGCAGCCCATGGACAGGGGGCGACTATGGCTACACCTTC	TRBV5-4	TRBJ1-2	few	TRBD1
CASRAGVYEQYF	TGTGCCAGCAGAGCAGGGGTATACGAGCAGTACTTC	TRBV28	TRBJ2-7	few	NA
CATRTGYYEQYF	TGTGCCACCCGGACAGGGTACTACGAGCAGTACTTC	TRBV27	TRBJ2-7	NA	TRBD1
CASSELGGQGAANYGYTF	TGCGCCAGCAGTGAGTTGGGGGGACAGGGCGCAGCTAACTATGGCTACACCTTC	TRBV10-2	TRBJ1-2	NA	TRBD1
CASSPPVQGKDFYEQYF	TGTGCCAGCTCACCACCGGTACAGGGAAAAGACTTCTACGAGCAGTACTTC	TRBV18	TRBJ2-7	NA	NA
CASRTPTGAPRDSPLHF	TGTGCCAGTAGGACTCCTACAGGGGCCCCAAGGGATTCACCCCTCCACTTT	TRBV19	TRBJ1-6	NA	TRBD1
CASSPGRWTGGLGNDSPLHF	TGTGCCAGCAGCCCTGGTAGATGGACAGGGGGCTTGGGAAACGATTCACCCCTCCACTTT	TRBV5-8	TRBJ1-6	few	TRBD1
CASSRNTGELFF	TGTGCCAGCAGCCGGAACACCGGGGAGCTGTTTTTT	TRBV2	TRBJ2-2	NA	NA
CASSSRTGMGYGYTF	TGTGCCAGCAGTTCCCGGACAGGGATGGGCTATGGCTACACCTTC	TRBV27	TRBJ1-2	NA	TRBD1
CAISWGLISYNEQFF	TGTGCCATATCCTGGGGCCTCATATCGTACAATGAGCAGTTCTTC	TRBV10-3	TRBJ2-1	NA	NA
CASSLGRVNTGELFF	TGTGCCAGCAGCTTGGGAAGAGTCAACACCGGGGAGCTGTTTTTT	TRBV5-6	TRBJ2-2	once	NA
CASSSDSNSPLHF	TGCGCCAGCAGCTCGGACAGTAATTCACCCCTCCACTTT	TRBV5-1	TRBJ1-6	NA	NA
CASRTGSGNTIYF	TGTGCCAGCAGGACAGGCTCTGGAAACACCATATATTTT	TRBV6-5	TRBJ1-3	once	NA
CASSWGGATNEKLFF	TGTGCCAGCAGTTGGGGGGGCGCAACTAATGAAAAACTGTTTTTT	TRBV7-6	TRBJ1-4	once	NA
CASIGTGVYNEQFF	TGTGCCAGCATCGGGACAGGGGTCTACAATGAGCAGTTCTTC	TRBV7-2	TRBJ2-1	NA	TRBD1
CASRKAGTSPHYEQYF	TGTGCCAGTAGGAAGGCCGGGACATCGCCGCACTACGAGCAGTACTTC	TRBV19	TRBJ2-7	NA	NA
CASSPSGTGRQRQETQYF	TGCGCCAGCAGCCCGTCCGGGACAGGGCGGCAAAGGCAAGAGACCCAGTACTTC	TRBV5-1	TRBJ2-5	NA	TRBD1
CASSPGTAFNEKLFF	TGTGCCAGCAGTCCGGGGACAGCCTTTAATGAAAAACTGTTTTTT	TRBV27	TRBJ1-4	NA	TRBD1
CASSLVSGASDGYTF	TGTGCCAGCAGCCTGGTAAGCGGGGCCTCAGATGGCTACACCTTC	TRBV5-8	TRBJ1-2	NA	NA
CASSSGTSGVGTQYF	TGTGCCAGCAGCTCCGGGACTAGCGGGGTCGGGACCCAGTACTTC	TRBV7-2	TRBJ2-5	once	TRBD2